The 7 T cell receptor beta chains below all came from one sample that was sequenced in a study of cytomegalovirus exposure and HLA in healthy donors (dated by TCRdb to the late 2010s). Libraries were prepared through the immunoSEQ multiplex PCR assay. A mixture of 60 forward primers for TCR Vbeta segments and 13 reverse primers for TCR Jbeta segments was used in the multiplex PCR. The table comes from immuneACCESS by way of TCRdb, which keeps in-frame sequences with V and J called. Part of the clones is missing from these tables; in studies checked, under half for an unresolved V gene and the rest for unknown reasons. The sample table holds 150,000 to 200,000 clones, of which 70% to 80% were seen once. The ten top clones hold roughly 1.9% of the sample. Sequenced material: PBMCs. The receptors were sampled from a young woman in good health and CMV-seropositive.

The J gene is TRBJ2-3, the V gene TRBV29-1; TRBD2 might be the D (6 bases). Germline CDR1 SQVTM, CDR2 ANQGSEA. The V and J ends lost 6 bases and 2 bases respectively, with 12 bases between them. CDR3 length equals 13 residues. The CDR3 protein is CSVEREYTDTQYF. The CDR3 region has the DNA TGCAGCGTGGAACGGGAGTACACAGATACGCAGTATTTT.

This clone was seen a few times. The CDR3: CASSVDRSNYGYTF. Written as DNA, the CDR3 is TGTGCCAGCAGTGTAGACAGGTCTAACTATGGCTACACCTTC. V is TRBV6-1 and J is TRBJ1-2; a possible D gene is TRBD1 (6 bases). This CDR3 contains 14 residues. V lost 4 bases, J lost 0 bases, and 9 bases lay in between. CDR1 and CDR2 from the germline V gene are MNHNS and SASEGT.

This chain connects TRBV14 to TRBJ2-1, with 10 positions matching TRBD1. Germline values: CDR1 SGHDN, CDR2 FVKESK. Germline trimming cut 3 bases from V and 8 bases from J; bases unmatched to any gene: 7. The CDR3 totals 15 residues. In nucleotides, the CDR3 is TGTGCCAGCAGCCAGGGACAGGGGTTGGGCGATGAGCAGTTCTTC. Its protein is CASSQGQGLGDEQFF.

The genes are TRBV9 and TRBJ2-1, with TRBD2 matching over 8 bases. This CDR3 has 16 residues. With 0 bases clipped from V and 1 base from J, the junction kept 3 bases outside the gene matches. The germline gives CDR1 SGDLS, CDR2 YYNGEE. CDR3 region: CASSVGASGSYNEQFF. Here the CDR3 DNA reads TGTGCCAGCAGCGTAGGGGCTAGCGGGTCCTACAATGAGCAGTTCTTC.

The rearrangement joins TRBV5-1 to TRBJ2-1; 8 positions match TRBD2. V was pared by 4 bases and J by 10 bases, with 16 bases of the junction left unmatched. The CDR3 extends over 16 amino acids. Germline CDR1 is SGHRS and CDR2 is YFSETQ. In nucleotides, the CDR3 is TGCGCCAGCAGCGATACGGGACTAGTCGCCTCCGGGGAGCAGTTCTTC. It yields the protein CASSDTGLVASGEQFF.

The V gene is TRBV29-1, the J gene TRBJ2-7, with no clear D. With 4 bases removed from V and 7 bases from J, the gap between germline ends came to 17 bases. Germline CDR1 is SQVTM and CDR2 is ANQGSEA. The CDR3 has 13 residues. The CDR3 DNA follows: TGCAGCGTTGTAGAGGTCCTCGGCAGGGAGCAGTACTTC. This gives the protein CSVVEVLGREQYF.

This chain joins TRBV28 and TRBJ1-1; D uncertain. In germline, CDR1 is MDHEN, CDR2 SYDVKM. The CDR3 spans 14 residues. V dropped 8 bases and J dropped 0 bases, with 13 bases sitting between them. This CDR3 reads CASSLGGMNTEAFF. The CDR3 DNA follows: TGTGCCAGCTCTTTAGGAGGGATGAACACTGAAGCTTTCTTT. The whole variable domain, remainder taken from reference TRBV28 and TRBJ1-1, is DVKVTQSSRYLVKRTGEKVFLECVQDMDHENMFWYRQDPGLGLRLIYFSYDVKMKEKGDIPEGYSVSREKKERFSLILESASTNQTSMYLCASSLGGMNTEAFFGQGTRLTVV.